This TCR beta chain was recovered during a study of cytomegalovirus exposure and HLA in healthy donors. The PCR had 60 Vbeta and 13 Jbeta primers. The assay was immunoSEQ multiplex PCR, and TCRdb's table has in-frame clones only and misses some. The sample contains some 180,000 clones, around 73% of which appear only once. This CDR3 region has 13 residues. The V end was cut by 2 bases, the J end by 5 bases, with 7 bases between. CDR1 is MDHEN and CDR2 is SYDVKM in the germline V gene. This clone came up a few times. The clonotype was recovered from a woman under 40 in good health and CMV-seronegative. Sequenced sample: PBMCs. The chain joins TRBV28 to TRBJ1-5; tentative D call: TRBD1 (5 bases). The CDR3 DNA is TGTGCCAGCAGTTTAAACAGGTATCAGCCCCAGCATTTT. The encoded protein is CASSLNRYQPQHF.